These 16 T cell receptor beta chains originate from one sample sequenced in a study of immune cell composition in non-small cell lung cancer. Generated by immunoSEQ multiplex PCR, the TCRdb table keeps only in-frame clones and is missing some. This table holds thousands of clones, 67% found once. Normal lung was taken at the farthest possible site, at least 3 cm from tumour. The sequencing input was non-adjacent lung tissue. The receptor source for this set is a human donor with non-small cell lung cancer.

The chain's CDR3 is CASSSFLGNYEQYF. The CDR3 region has the DNA TGTGCCAGCAGCTCCTTCCTGGGCAACTACGAGCAGTACTTC. V usage is TRBV11-2 and J usage is TRBJ2-7; D uncertain. The CDR3 consists of 14 residues. Germline assignment: CDR1 SGHAT and CDR2 FQNNGV. V lost 4 bases, J lost 3 bases, and 13 bases lay in between.

This clone turned up a few times. The CDR3, as DNA: TGTGCCAGCTCACCACAGAGGGGGCAGAATCAGCCCCAGCATTTT. It codes for CASSPQRGQNQPQHF. The rearrangement joins TRBV18 to TRBJ1-5; 7 nucleotides agree with TRBD1. This CDR3 spans 15 amino acids. Losses at the gene ends were 1 base for V and 4 bases for J; bases not matched to a gene: 4. Germline V gene lookup returns CDR1 KGHSH and CDR2 LQKENI.

This clone was detected once. This chain links TRBV7-6 with TRBJ2-5, with 7 positions matching TRBD1. The closer fit of TRBJ2-7 to the DNA end suggests the J call may be wrong. The germline V gene encodes CDR1 SGHVS and CDR2 FNYEAQ. The CDR3 contains 14 residues. The CDR3 is CASSAQGDGGEQYF. For the CDR3, the DNA is TGTGCCAGCAGCGCGCAGGGGGATGGTGGCGAGCAGTACTTC.

The chain combines TRBV5-1 with TRBJ2-1; 8 bases fit TRBD2. The CDR3 has 16 amino acids. Germline lookup yields CDR1 SGHRS and CDR2 YFSETQ. With V trimmed by 0 bases and J by 8 bases, 10 bases remained unmatched. CDR3 residues: CASSLAPSGSYYEQFF. CDR3 sequence (DNA): TGCGCCAGCAGCTTGGCTCCCAGCGGGAGTTACTATGAGCAGTTCTTC. The full variable domain, its missing parts supplied by reference TRBV5-1 and TRBJ2-1, is KAGVTQTPRYLIKTRGQQVTLSCSPISGHRSVSWYQQTPGQGLQFLFEYFSETQRNKGNFPGRFSGRQFSNSRSEMNVSTLELGDSALYLCASSLAPSGSYYEQFFGPGTRLTVL.

In this sample, this clone turned up a few times. The CDR3 protein is CASIDGRDNIQYF. CDR3 nucleotide sequence: TGTGCCAGCATCGACGGGAGGGATAACATTCAGTACTTC. J is TRBJ2-4 and V is TRBV6-6; 8 bases are a match to TRBD2. V shed 7 bases, J shed 7 bases, and the junction held 6 bases outside the gene matches. The CDR3 is made up of 13 amino acids. Germline values: CDR1 MNHNY, CDR2 SVGAGI (reference sequence).

The V gene is TRBV2, the J gene TRBJ2-3, with 10 bases that match TRBD2. Germline CDR1 reads SNHLY; CDR2 reads FYNNEI. V shed 5 bases and J 4 bases; nucleotides not matched to a gene: 6. CDR3 length: 15 residues. The CDR3, as DNA: TGTGCCAGCAGTCCCCCTAGCGGGAGTGCAGATACGCAGTATTTT. Translation: CASSPPSGSADTQYF.

The V gene is TRBV6-5, the J gene TRBJ2-5; D is undetermined. The end of the DNA fits TRBJ2-7 better, so the J call may be wrong. Germline values: CDR1 MNHEY, CDR2 SVGAGI. The CDR3 sequence is 14 residues long. The CDR3 reads CASSYSKIPYEQYF. The CDR3, as DNA: TGTGCCAGCAGTTACTCGAAAATACCCTACGAGCAGTACTTC.

This clone appeared a single time. The same CDR3 also results from other DNA sequences found in this sample. The chain uses TRBV7-3 and TRBJ2-3; weak D call: TRBD1 (6 bases). CDR1 is SGHTA, CDR2 FQGTGA, per germline. This CDR3 is 16 amino acids long. V dropped 5 bases and J dropped 3 bases, with 18 bases sitting between them. CDR3 DNA sequence: TGTGCCAGCAGCCTTAGAGGGGGAAGGGGAACAGATACGCAGTATTTT. It translates to CASSLRGGRGTDTQYF.

The gene calls are TRBV28 and TRBJ2-1; 9 bases are a match to TRBD2. With V trimmed by 6 bases and J by 5 bases, 5 bases remained unmatched. Germline V gene sequence: CDR1 MDHEN, CDR2 SYDVKM. The CDR3 totals 14 residues. The CDR3 DNA reads as TGTGCCAGCAGGCATAGCGGGAGAAACAATGAGCAGTTCTTC. It specifies CASRHSGRNNEQFF.

This clone is categorized as medium-sized. The rearrangement joins TRBV29-1 to TRBJ2-1; D remains ambiguous. CDR1 is SQVTM, CDR2 ANQGSEA, per germline. The CDR3 has 14 amino acids. The V end was cut by 7 bases, the J end by 0 bases, with 13 bases between. CDR3 DNA sequence: TGCAGCGCTGATAGCATCTACTCCTACAATGAGCAGTTCTTC. Encoded protein: CSADSIYSYNEQFF.

The chain couples TRBV7-8 to TRBJ1-1; 7 bases are shared with TRBD1. This CDR3 has 14 residues. Germline lookup yields CDR1 SGHVS and CDR2 FQNEAQ. Germline trimming cut 2 bases from V and 4 bases from J; bases unmatched to any gene: 4. The CDR3 coding sequence is TGTGCCAGCAGCTTATTCGGACAGGCCACTGAAGCTTTCTTT. It specifies CASSLFGQATEAFF.

The V call is TRBV6-6, the J call TRBJ2-3; no reliable D call. The ends were cut back, 7 bases at V and 0 bases at J, with 11 bases in the middle. The germline V gene encodes CDR1 MNHNY and CDR2 SVGAGI (reference sequence). The CDR3 totals 14 residues. This CDR3 is CASTTATSTDTQYF. The CDR3 DNA follows: TGTGCCAGCACCACAGCTACTAGCACAGATACGCAGTATTTT.

This clone was recorded only once. The chain carries TRBV5-1 and TRBJ1-2; D is unresolved. The CDR3 has 13 residues. CDR1 and CDR2 from the germline V gene are SGHRS and YFSETQ. Trimming stripped 0 bases from V and 6 bases from J, with 9 bases between. The CDR3 loop reads CASSLAGWDGYTF. The CDR3 coding sequence is TGCGCCAGCAGCTTGGCGGGGTGGGATGGCTACACCTTC.

This clone was picked up a small number of times. The rearrangement joins TRBV19 to TRBJ1-1; TRBD1 aligns across 7 bases. The germline gives CDR1 LNHDA, CDR2 SQIVND (reference sequence). The CDR3 has 17 amino acids. V dropped 1 base and J dropped 6; count of bases not matched to a gene: 14. CDR3 DNA sequence: TGTGCCAGTAGTATAGTTCGGGGGACACAGGGGAAGTCTGAAGCTTTCTTT. This translates into CASSIVRGTQGKSEAFF.

This chain connects TRBV5-1 to TRBJ2-1; TRBD1 matches 7 bases. Germline V gene lookup returns CDR1 SGHRS and CDR2 YFSETQ. The CDR3 is 16 residues long. Trimming removed 1 base from V and 7 bases from J; junction bases left unmatched: 11. The DNA for the CDR3 is TGCGCCAGCAGCTTGAGCGAAGGGGGCCCTAGGAATGAGCAGTTCTTC. This translates into CASSLSEGGPRNEQFF.

This clone turned up a few times. CDR3 amino acids: CASISGSGANVLTF. The CDR3 DNA reads TGTGCCAGCATCTCAGGCTCTGGGGCCAACGTCCTGACTTTC. The chain links TRBV11-2 to TRBJ2-6; D not resolved. The CDR3 is 14 amino acids. Trimming pared 7 bases from V and 0 bases from J, leaving 7 bases between. Germline-derived CDR1 and CDR2 are SGHAT and FQNNGV.